This T cell receptor (beta chain) was sequenced in a study of cytomegalovirus exposure and HLA in healthy donors. With 60 Vbeta and 13 Jbeta primers, the PCR was carried out. Clones were sequenced by immunoSEQ multiplex PCR, and TCRdb holds only the in-frame ones, with some missing. Of approximately 150,000 clones listed, 61% are singletons. Sequencing used PBMCs. This receptor was identified in a male donor in good health and CMV-seronegative.

The CDR3 protein is CASSPTPGVGANVLTF. The CDR3 DNA is TGTGCCAGCTCACCAACGCCGGGGGTAGGGGCCAACGTCCTGACTTTC. The gene calls are TRBV18 and TRBJ2-6; tentatively, D is TRBD2 (6 bases). The CDR3 is made up of 16 amino acids. CDR1 is KGHSH, CDR2 LQKENI, per germline. The V end was cut by 2 bases, the J end by 4 bases, with 12 bases between.